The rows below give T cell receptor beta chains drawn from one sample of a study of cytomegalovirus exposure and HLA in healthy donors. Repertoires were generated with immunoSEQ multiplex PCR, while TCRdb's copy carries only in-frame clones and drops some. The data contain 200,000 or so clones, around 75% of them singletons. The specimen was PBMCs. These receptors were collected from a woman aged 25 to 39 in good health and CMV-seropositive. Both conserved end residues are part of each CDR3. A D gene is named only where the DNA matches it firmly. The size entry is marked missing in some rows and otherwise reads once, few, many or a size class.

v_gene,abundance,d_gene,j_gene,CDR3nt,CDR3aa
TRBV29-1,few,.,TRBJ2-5,TGCAGCCTCGGGGTAGAGACCCAGTACTTC,CSLGVETQYF
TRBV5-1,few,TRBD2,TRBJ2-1,TGCGCCAGCAGCTTGGAGGCGGGAGTATCTTACAATGAGCAGTTCTTC,CASSLEAGVSYNEQFF
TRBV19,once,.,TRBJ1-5,TGTGCCAGTGCTCTGACAGGCAGAAATCAGCCCCAGCATTTT,CASALTGRNQPQHF
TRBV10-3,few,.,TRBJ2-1,TGTGCCATCAGTGAGCCTGGACTGAAGGCGTTCTTC,CAISEPGLKAFF
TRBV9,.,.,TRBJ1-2,TGTGCCAGCAGCGTAGATGTGGGGGGAGTCGGGGTAGGCTACACCTTC,CASSVDVGGVGVGYTF
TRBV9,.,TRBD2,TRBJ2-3,TGTGCCAGCAGCGTATTGGAAGGACTAGCGGGGACTAATACGCAGTATTTT,CASSVLEGLAGTNTQYF
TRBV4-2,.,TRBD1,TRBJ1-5,TGTGCCAGCAGCCAAGAAACAGGGGGTGATCAGCCCCAGCATTTT,CASSQETGGDQPQHF
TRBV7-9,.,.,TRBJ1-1,TGTGCCAGCAGCCTCAACATAGCTTTCTTT,CASSLNIAFF
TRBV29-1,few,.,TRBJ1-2,TGCAGCGTCCGCCTTCCTATCCCCTATGGCTACACCTTC,CSVRLPIPYGYTF
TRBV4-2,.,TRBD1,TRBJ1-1,TGTGCCAGCAGCCTTTATACAGGGGCCACTGAAGCTTTCTTT,CASSLYTGATEAFF
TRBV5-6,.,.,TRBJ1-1,TGTGCCAGCAGCTTTGCCGGGAACACTGAAGCTTTCTTT,CASSFAGNTEAFF
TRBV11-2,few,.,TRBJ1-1,TGTGCCAGCAGCCCCACCAGGGCCAGCGTACAAGCTTTCTTT,CASSPTRASVQAFF
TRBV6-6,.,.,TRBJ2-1,TGTGCCAGCAGCGAAGTCACCGCAGGGGTTGGCATGCTCTTC,CASSEVTAGVGMLF
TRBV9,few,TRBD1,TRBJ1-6,TGTGCCAGCAGCGAGGGGGACAGGTGGTATAATTCACCCCTCCACTTT,CASSEGDRWYNSPLHF